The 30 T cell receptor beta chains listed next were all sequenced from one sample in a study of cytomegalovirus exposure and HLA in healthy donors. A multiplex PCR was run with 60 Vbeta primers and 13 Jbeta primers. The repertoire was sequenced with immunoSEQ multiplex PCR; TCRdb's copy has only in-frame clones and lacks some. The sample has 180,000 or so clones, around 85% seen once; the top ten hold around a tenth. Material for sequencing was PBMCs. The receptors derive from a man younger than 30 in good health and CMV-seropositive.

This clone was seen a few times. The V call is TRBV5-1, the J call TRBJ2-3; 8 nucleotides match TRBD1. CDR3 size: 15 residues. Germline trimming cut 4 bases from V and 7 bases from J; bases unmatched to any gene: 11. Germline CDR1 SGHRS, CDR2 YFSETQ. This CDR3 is CASSDQGGTGYTQYF. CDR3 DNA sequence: TGCGCCAGCAGCGACCAAGGGGGGACAGGATATACGCAGTATTTT.

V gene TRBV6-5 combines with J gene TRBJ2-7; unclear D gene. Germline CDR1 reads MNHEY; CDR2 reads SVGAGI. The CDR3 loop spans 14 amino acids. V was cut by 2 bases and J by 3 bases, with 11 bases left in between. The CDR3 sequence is CASSYGGPGYEQYF. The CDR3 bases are TGTGCCAGCAGTTACGGCGGTCCTGGCTACGAGCAGTACTTC.

The CDR3 reads CAWQTTSGAYNEQFF. DNA of the CDR3: TGTGCCTGGCAAACCACTAGCGGGGCTTACAATGAGCAGTTCTTC. V usage is TRBV30 and J usage is TRBJ2-1; 10 bases match TRBD2. Germline trimming cut 5 bases from V and 4 bases from J; bases unmatched to any gene: 8. This CDR3 is 15 amino acids long. Germline CDR1 GTSNPN, CDR2 SVGIG (reference sequence).

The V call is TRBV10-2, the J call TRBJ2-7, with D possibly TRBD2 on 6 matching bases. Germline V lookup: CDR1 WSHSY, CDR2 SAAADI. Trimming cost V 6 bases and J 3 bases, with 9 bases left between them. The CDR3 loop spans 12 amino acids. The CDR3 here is CASRGGNYEQYF. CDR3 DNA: TGCGCCAGCAGGGGCGGGAACTACGAGCAGTACTTC.

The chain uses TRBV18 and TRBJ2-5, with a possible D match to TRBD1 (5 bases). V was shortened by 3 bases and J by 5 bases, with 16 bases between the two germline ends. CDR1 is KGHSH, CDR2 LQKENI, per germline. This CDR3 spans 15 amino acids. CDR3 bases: TGTGCCAGCTCACCGCTACAGGTTTTGACGGAGACCCAGTACTTC. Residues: CASSPLQVLTETQYF.

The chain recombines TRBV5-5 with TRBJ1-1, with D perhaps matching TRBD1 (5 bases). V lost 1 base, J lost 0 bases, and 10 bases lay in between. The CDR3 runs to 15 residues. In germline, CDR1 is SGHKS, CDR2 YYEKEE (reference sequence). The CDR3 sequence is CASSLFPTVNTEAFF. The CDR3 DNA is TGTGCCAGCAGCTTGTTCCCGACAGTGAACACTGAAGCTTTCTTT.

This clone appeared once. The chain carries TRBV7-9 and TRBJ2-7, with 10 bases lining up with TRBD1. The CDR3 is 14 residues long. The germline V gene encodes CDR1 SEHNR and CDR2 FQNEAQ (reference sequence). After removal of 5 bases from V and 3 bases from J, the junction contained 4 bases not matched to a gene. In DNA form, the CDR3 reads TGTGCCAGCAGCCACCGGGACAGGGGCTACGAGCAGTACTTC. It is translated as CASSHRDRGYEQYF. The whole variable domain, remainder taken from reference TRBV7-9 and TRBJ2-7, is DTGVSQNPRHKITKRGQNVTFRCDPISEHNRLYWYRQTLGQGPEFLTYFQNEAQLEKSRLLSDRFSAERPKGSFSTLEIQRTEQGDSAMYLCASSHRDRGYEQYFGPGTRLTVT.

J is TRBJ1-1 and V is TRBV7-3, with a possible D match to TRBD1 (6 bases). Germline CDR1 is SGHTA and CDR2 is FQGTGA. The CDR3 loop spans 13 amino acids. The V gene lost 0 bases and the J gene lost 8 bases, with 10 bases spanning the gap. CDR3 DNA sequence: TGTGCCAGCAGCTTAACGTTTACAGGGGAAGCTTTCTTT. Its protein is CASSLTFTGEAFF.

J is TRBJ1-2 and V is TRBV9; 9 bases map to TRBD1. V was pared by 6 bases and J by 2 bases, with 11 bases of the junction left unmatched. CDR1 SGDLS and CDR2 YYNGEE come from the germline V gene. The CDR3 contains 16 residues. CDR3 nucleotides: TGTGCCAGCAAACGTCCGGGGACAGGGAAGAACTATGGCTACACCTTC. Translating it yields CASKRPGTGKNYGYTF.

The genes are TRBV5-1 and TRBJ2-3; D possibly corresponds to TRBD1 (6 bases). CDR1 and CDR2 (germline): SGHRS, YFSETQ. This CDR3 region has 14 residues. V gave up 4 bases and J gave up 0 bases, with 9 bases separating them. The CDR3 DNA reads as TGCGCCAGCAGCGTGGGGGCAAGCACAGATACGCAGTATTTT. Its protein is CASSVGASTDTQYF.

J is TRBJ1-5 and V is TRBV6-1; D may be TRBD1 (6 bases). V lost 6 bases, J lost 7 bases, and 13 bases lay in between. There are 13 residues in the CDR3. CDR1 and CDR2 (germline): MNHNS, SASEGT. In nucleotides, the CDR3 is TGTGCCAGCAGGGACAGTTGGGGGCAGCCCCAGCATTTT. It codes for CASRDSWGQPQHF.

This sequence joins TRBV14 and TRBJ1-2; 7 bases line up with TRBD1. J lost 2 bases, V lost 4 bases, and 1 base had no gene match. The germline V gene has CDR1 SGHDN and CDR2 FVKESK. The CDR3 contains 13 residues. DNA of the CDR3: TGTGCCAGCAGCCGAGGGGGCAACTATGGCTACACCTTC. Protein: CASSRGGNYGYTF.

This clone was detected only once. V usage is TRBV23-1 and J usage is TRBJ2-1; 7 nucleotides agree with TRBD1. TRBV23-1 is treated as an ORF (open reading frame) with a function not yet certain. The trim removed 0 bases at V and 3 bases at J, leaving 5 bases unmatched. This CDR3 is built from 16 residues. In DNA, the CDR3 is TGCGCCAGCAGTCAATCCAAGACAGGGATCTACAATGAGCAGTTCTTC. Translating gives CASSQSKTGIYNEQFF.

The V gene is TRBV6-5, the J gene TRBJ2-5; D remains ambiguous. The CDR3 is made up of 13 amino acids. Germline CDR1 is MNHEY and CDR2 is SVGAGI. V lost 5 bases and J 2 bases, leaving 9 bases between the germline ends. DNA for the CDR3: TGTGCCAGCAGTGAACAAGTGCAAGAGACCCAGTACTTC. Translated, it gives CASSEQVQETQYF.

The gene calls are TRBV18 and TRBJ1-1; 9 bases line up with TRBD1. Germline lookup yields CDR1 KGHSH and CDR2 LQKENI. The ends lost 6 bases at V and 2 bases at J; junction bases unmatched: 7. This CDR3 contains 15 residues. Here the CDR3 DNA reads TGTGCCAGCTCGCCCCAGGGACAGGGAAACACTGAAGCTTTCTTT. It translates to CASSPQGQGNTEAFF.

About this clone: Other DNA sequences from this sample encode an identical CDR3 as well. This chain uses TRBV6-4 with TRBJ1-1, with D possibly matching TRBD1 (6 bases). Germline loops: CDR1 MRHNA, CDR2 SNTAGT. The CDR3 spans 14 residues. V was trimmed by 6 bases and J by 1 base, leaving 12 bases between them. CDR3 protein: CASRDTDRNTEAFF. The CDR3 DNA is TGTGCCAGCAGAGACACGGACAGGAACACTGAAGCTTTCTTT.

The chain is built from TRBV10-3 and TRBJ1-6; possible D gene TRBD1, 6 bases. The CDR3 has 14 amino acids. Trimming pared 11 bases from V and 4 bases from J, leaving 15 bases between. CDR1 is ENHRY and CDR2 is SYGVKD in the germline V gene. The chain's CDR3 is CASRRTEYNSPLHF. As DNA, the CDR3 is TGTGCCTCCCGCCGGACAGAATATAATTCACCCCTCCACTTT.

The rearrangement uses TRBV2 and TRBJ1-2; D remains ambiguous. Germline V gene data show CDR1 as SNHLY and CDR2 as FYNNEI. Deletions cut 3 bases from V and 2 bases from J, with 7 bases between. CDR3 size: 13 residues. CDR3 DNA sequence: TGTGCCAGCAGTGAGACTTGGAACTATGGCTACACCTTC. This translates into CASSETWNYGYTF.

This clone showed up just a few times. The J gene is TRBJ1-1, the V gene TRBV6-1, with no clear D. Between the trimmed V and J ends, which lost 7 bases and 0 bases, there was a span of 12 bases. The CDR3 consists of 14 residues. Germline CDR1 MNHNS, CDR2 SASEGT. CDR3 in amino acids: CASTYSLMNTEAFF. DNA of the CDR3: TGTGCCAGCACATACAGTCTCATGAACACTGAAGCTTTCTTT.

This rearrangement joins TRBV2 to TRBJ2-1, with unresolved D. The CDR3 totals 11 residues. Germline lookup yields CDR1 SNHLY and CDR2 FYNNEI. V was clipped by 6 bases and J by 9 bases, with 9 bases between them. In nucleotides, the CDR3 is TGTGCCAGCAGCGGGTCGTTTGAGCAGTTCTTC. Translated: CASSGSFEQFF.

The CDR3 DNA follows: TGTGCCAGCAGCCAAGCTCCCGGCAAGGGGGACTATGGCTACACCTTC. This encodes CASSQAPGKGDYGYTF. This chain connects TRBV14 to TRBJ1-2; tentatively, D is TRBD1 (6 bases). V lost 1 base and J lost 3, with 15 bases in between. This CDR3 has 16 amino acids. From germline, CDR1 is SGHDN and CDR2 FVKESK.

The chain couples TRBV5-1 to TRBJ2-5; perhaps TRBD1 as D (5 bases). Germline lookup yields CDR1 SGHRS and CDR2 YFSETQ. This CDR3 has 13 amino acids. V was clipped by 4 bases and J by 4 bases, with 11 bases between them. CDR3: CASSVTVRETQYF. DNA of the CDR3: TGCGCCAGCAGCGTGACAGTGCGAGAGACCCAGTACTTC. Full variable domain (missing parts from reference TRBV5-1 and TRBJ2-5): KAGVTQTPRYLIKTRGQQVTLSCSPISGHRSVSWYQQTPGQGLQFLFEYFSETQRNKGNFPGRFSGRQFSNSRSEMNVSTLELGDSALYLCASSVTVRETQYFGPGTRLLVL.

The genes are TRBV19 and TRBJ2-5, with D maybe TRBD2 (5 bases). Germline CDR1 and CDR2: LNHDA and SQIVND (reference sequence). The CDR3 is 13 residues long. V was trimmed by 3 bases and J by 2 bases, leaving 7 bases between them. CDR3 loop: CASSIGVQETQYF. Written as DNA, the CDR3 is TGTGCCAGTAGTATCGGGGTACAAGAGACCCAGTACTTC.

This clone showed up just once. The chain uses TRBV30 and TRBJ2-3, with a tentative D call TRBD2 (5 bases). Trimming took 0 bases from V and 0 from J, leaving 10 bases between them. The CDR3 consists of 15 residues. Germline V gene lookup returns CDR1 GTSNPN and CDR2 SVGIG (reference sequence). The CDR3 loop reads CAWSVRRTSTDTQYF. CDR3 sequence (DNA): TGTGCCTGGAGTGTACGACGGACTAGCACAGATACGCAGTATTTT. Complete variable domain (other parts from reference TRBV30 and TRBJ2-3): SQTIHQWPATLVQPVGSPLSLECTVEGTSNPNLYWYRQAAGRGLQLLFYSVGIGQISSEVPQNLSASRPQDRQFILSSKKLLLSDSGFYLCAWSVRRTSTDTQYFGPGTRLTVL.

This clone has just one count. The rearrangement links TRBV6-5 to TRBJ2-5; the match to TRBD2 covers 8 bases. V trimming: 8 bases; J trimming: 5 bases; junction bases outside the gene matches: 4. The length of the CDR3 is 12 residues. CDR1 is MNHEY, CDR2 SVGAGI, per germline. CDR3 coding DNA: TGTGCCAGCCGGGGGGGCTCTGAGACCCAGTACTTC. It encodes CASRGGSETQYF.

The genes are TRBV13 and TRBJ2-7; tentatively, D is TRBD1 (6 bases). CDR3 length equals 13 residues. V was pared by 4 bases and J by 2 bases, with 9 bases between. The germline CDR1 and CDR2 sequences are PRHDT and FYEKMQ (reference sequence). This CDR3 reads CASSSQGTYEQYF. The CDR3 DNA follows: TGTGCCAGCAGCTCCCAGGGGACCTACGAGCAGTACTTC.

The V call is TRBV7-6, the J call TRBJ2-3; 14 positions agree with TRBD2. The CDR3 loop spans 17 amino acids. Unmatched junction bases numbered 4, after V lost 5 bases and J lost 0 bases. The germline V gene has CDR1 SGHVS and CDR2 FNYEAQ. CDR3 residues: CASSTRLAGGSTDTQYF. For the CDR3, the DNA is TGTGCCAGCAGCACCCGACTAGCGGGGGGGAGCACAGATACGCAGTATTTT.

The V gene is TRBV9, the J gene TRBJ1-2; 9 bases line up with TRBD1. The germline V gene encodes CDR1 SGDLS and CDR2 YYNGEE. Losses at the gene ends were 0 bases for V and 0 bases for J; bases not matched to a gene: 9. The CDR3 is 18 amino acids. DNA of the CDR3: TGTGCCAGCAGCGTAGAATTACAGGACAGGGGCGCTAACTATGGCTACACCTTC. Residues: CASSVELQDRGANYGYTF. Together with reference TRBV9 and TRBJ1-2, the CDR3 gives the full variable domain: DSGVTQTPKHLITATGQRVTLRCSPRSGDLSVYWYQQSLDQGLQFLIQYYNGEERAKGNILERFSAQQFPDLHSELNLSSLELGDSALYFCASSVELQDRGANYGYTFGSGTRLTVV.

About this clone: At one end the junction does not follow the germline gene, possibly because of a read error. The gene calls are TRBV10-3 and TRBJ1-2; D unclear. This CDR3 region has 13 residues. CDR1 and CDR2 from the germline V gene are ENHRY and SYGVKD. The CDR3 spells CASSYSIQEGYTF. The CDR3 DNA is TGTGCCAGCAGTTACTCGATTCAGGAAGGCTACACCTTC.

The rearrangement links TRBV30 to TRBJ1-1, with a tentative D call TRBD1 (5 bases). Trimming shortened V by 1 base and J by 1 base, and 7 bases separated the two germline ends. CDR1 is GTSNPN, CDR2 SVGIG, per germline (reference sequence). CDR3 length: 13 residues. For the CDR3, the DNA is TGTGCCTGGAGTGAGGGGCGGAACACTGAAGCTTTCTTT. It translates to CAWSEGRNTEAFF.